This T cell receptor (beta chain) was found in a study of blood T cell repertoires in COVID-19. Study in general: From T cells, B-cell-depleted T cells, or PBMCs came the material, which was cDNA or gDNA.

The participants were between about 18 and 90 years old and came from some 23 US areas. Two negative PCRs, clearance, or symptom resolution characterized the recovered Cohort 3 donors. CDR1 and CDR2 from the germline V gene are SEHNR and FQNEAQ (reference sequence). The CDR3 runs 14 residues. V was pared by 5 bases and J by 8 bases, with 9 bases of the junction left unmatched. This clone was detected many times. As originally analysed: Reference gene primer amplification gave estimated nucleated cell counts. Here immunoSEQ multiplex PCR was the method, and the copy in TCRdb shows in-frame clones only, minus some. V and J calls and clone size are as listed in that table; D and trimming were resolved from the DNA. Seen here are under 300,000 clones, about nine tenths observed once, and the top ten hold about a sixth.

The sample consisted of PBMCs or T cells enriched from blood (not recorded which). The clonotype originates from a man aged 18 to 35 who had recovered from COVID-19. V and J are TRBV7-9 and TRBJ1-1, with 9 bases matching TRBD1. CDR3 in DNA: TGTGCCAGCAGCATAAACTCGGGACAGGGAGAAGCTTTCTTT. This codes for CASSINSGQGEAFF.